These 22 T cell receptor beta chains were sequenced from one sample in a study of T-cell memory formation after mild COVID-19. TCRdb fed the 5' RACE reads into MiXCR, producing one record per CDR3 protein. The sample includes approximately 560,000 distinct CDR3 sequences, 17% of them seen just once. Sequenced: PBMCs or a T cell subset sorted from them (not recorded which). The receptors here all came from an adult woman who had mild COVID-19 (a few samples of this study predate the infection). Cell type and time point are not known.

V usage is TRBV20-1 and J usage is TRBJ1-4, with D uncertain. This CDR3 region has 12 residues. V was shortened by 3 bases and J by 5 bases, with 7 bases between the two germline ends. Germline assignment: CDR1 DFQATT and CDR2 SNEGSKA (reference sequence). The CDR3 spells CSARTRNEKLFF. The CDR3 DNA reads TGCAGTGCTAGGACCAGAAATGAAAAACTGTTTTTT.

This chain connects TRBV7-9 to TRBJ1-1, with 7 bases fitting TRBD1. Germline values: CDR1 SEHNR, CDR2 FQNEAQ (reference sequence). The CDR3 sequence is 17 residues long. V shed 2 bases and J 0 bases; nucleotides not matched to a gene: 9. DNA for the CDR3: TGTGCCAGCAGCTTACCTACAGGGGTGGCGGTGAACACTGAAGCTTTCTTT. Amino acids: CASSLPTGVAVNTEAFF.

V is TRBV15 and J is TRBJ2-3, with a tentative D call TRBD2 (6 bases). Per the germline V gene, CDR1 is LNHNV and CDR2 is YYDKDF (reference sequence). The CDR3 totals 16 residues. Trimming cost V 5 bases and J 2 bases, with 17 bases left between them. The chain's CDR3 is CATSGGDGGYTDTQYF. The CDR3 DNA follows: TGTGCCACCAGCGGAGGGGACGGAGGATACACAGATACGCAGTATTTT. Combining the CDR3 with reference TRBV15 and TRBJ2-3 gives the whole variable domain DAMVIQNPRYQVTQFGKPVTLSCSQTLNHNVMYWYQQKSSQAPKLLFHYYDKDFNNEADTPDNFQSRRPNTSFCFLDIRSPGLGDTAMYLCATSGGDGGYTDTQYFGPGTRLTVL.

In nucleotides, the CDR3 is TGTGCCAGCAGCTCCCCTCGGGCCAGGGTTAGCTATGGCTACACCTTC. Translated: CASSSPRARVSYGYTF. The V call is TRBV7-9, the J call TRBJ1-2; TRBD1 might be the D (5 bases). CDR3 length: 16 residues. V was trimmed by 4 bases and J by 4 bases, leaving 19 bases between them. Germline assignment: CDR1 SEHNR and CDR2 FQNEAQ (reference sequence).

This clonotype was picked up a small number of times. The chain combines TRBV4-1 with TRBJ2-5; D may be TRBD2 (5 bases). V was shortened by 0 bases and J by 4 bases, with 12 bases between the two germline ends. Germline CDR1 reads MGHRA; CDR2 reads YSYEKL. CDR3 size: 15 residues. The CDR3 reads CASSQDMRERETQYF. The CDR3 DNA is TGCGCCAGCAGCCAAGACATGAGGGAAAGAGAGACCCAGTACTTC.

This clonotype occurred a few times. The chain links TRBV7-8 to TRBJ2-1; TRBD1 agrees at 7 bases. J gave up 7 bases and V 3 bases, and 6 bases lay outside the gene matches. The germline CDR1 and CDR2 sequences are SGHVS and FQNEAQ. The CDR3 is 14 amino acids. CDR3 nucleotide sequence: TGTGCCAGCAGCTTGGGACAGCCGTGGAATGAGCAGTTCTTC. This sequence encodes CASSLGQPWNEQFF.

The sample holds a few counts of this clonotype. The V gene is TRBV4-3, the J gene TRBJ2-3; TRBD2 matches 14 bases. The V gene end was trimmed by 5 bases and the J gene end by 0 bases; junction bases not matched to a gene: 4. The germline CDR1 and CDR2 sequences are LGHNA and YSLEER. This CDR3 is built from 17 residues. The CDR3 nucleotides are TGCGCCAGCAGCACCAGACTAGCGGGAGGGAGCACAGATACGCAGTATTTT. Translating gives CASSTRLAGGSTDTQYF.

There are a few counts of this clonotype. The chain recombines TRBV11-1 with TRBJ2-2; D gene unclear. The germline gives CDR1 SGHAT, CDR2 FQDESV (reference sequence). The V end lost 5 bases, the J end lost 10 bases, and 8 bases lay between the germline ends. The CDR3 loop spans 11 amino acids. CDR3 bases: TGTGCCAGCAGCCTCGGGTCGGAGCTGTTTTTT. It codes for CASSLGSELFF.

Details on this clonotype: This may come from a read error, since a much larger clone is one base off. As DNA, the CDR3 is TGTGCCAGCAGCCAAGATCTGCGGGGCACAGATACGCAGTATTTT. Residues: CASSQDLRGTDTQYF. The genes are TRBV4-2 and TRBJ2-3; perhaps TRBD2 as D (5 bases). V lost 0 bases and J lost 1, with 8 bases in between. The CDR3 is 15 amino acids. The germline CDR1 and CDR2 sequences are LGHNA and YNFKEQ.

Ten or more counts support this clonotype. This chain links TRBV7-2 with TRBJ2-7; D is possibly TRBD1 or TRBD2 (7 bases each). Trimming stripped 2 bases from V and 5 bases from J, with 16 bases between. Germline CDR1 is SGHTA and CDR2 is FQGNSA. This CDR3 region has 15 residues. The CDR3 region is CASSLRLPGGDEQYF. CDR3 coding DNA: TGTGCCAGCAGCTTAAGGCTGCCAGGGGGGGACGAGCAGTACTTC.

This clonotype was counted between two and nine times. The chain has TRBV4-1 and TRBJ1-4; D gene unclear. The germline V gene encodes CDR1 MGHRA and CDR2 YSYEKL. V gave up 5 bases and J gave up 7 bases, with 11 bases separating them. The CDR3 is 13 residues long. Here the CDR3 DNA reads TGCGCCAGCAGCTATTTACGGGCTGAAAAACTGTTTTTT. Translated, it gives CASSYLRAEKLFF.

V is TRBV2 and J is TRBJ2-5, with D possibly TRBD2 on 6 matching bases. This CDR3 comprises 15 residues. Germline CDR1 and CDR2: SNHLY and FYNNEI. V dropped 8 bases and J dropped 5 bases, with 21 bases sitting between them. The CDR3 spells CASSSSGGVRETQYF. The CDR3 coding sequence is TGTGCCAGCTCCTCTTCAGGAGGGGTCAGGGAGACCCAGTACTTC. The variable domain in full, completed from reference TRBV2 and TRBJ2-5, reads EPEVTQTPSHQVTQMGQEVILRCVPISNHLYFYWYRQILGQKVEFLVSFYNNEISEKSEIFDDQFSVERPDGSNFTLKIRSTKLEDSAMYFCASSSSGGVRETQYFGPGTRLLVL.

V and J are TRBV3-1 and TRBJ2-2; D gene unclear. Germline CDR1 reads LGHDT; CDR2 reads YNNKEL (reference sequence). The CDR3 covers 17 residues. The V end lost 0 bases, the J end lost 4 bases, and 15 bases lay between the germline ends. The CDR3 sequence is CASSQEGRPTSTGELFF. CDR3 nucleotide sequence: TGTGCCAGCAGCCAAGAAGGGCGGCCTACGAGCACCGGGGAGCTGTTTTTT.

This clonotype has a count of ten or more. The chain combines TRBV7-9 with TRBJ2-7; the D is unclear. Germline CDR1 and CDR2: SEHNR and FQNEAQ (reference sequence). Trimming pared 1 base from V and 4 bases from J, leaving 5 bases between. This CDR3 has 12 amino acids. CDR3 sequence: CASSLVGYEQYF. Here the CDR3 DNA reads TGTGCCAGCAGCTTAGTGGGTTACGAGCAGTACTTC.

The chain uses TRBV5-4 and TRBJ2-1, with D maybe TRBD1 (6 bases). This CDR3 has 12 amino acids. V was trimmed by 5 bases and J by 15 bases, leaving 18 bases between them. Germline V gene lookup returns CDR1 SGHNT and CDR2 YYREEE (reference sequence). CDR3 sequence: CASSPGSGDRFF. The CDR3 DNA follows: TGTGCCAGCAGTCCCGGTTCAGGGGATCGGTTCTTC.

The J gene is TRBJ2-3, the V gene TRBV5-1; either TRBD1 or TRBD2 may fit D (5 bases each). Trimming removed 7 bases from V and 14 bases from J, with 35 bases in between. The germline gives CDR1 SGHRS, CDR2 YFSETQ. CDR3 size: 17 residues. CDR3 residues: CASSASVVGTTPELRYF. The CDR3, as DNA: TGCGCCAGCTCAGCTTCGGTGGTTGGGACCACCCCGGAGTTGAGGTATTTT.

This clonotype was counted between two and nine times. The chain has TRBV2 and TRBJ2-7, with a weak D call TRBD1 (6 bases). Germline V gene data show CDR1 as SNHLY and CDR2 as FYNNEI. The CDR3 sequence is 13 residues long. V lost 7 bases and J lost 2, with 12 bases in between. The CDR3, as DNA: TGTGCCAGCAAAGAGGGACAAACCTACGAGCAGTACTTC. Translating gives CASKEGQTYEQYF.

This clonotype was detected many times. V and J are TRBV2 and TRBJ2-1; D uncertain. The CDR3 length is 11 residues. The germline gives CDR1 SNHLY, CDR2 FYNNEI. V was shortened by 8 bases and J by 2 bases, with 4 bases between the two germline ends. The CDR3 region has the DNA TGTGCCAGCGGGACCTACAATGAGCAGTTCTTC. This codes for CASGTYNEQFF.

The chain carries TRBV11-2 and TRBJ1-1, with D perhaps matching TRBD1 (6 bases). Germline V gives CDR1 SGHAT, CDR2 FQNNGV. This CDR3 has 16 residues. V lost 7 bases to trimming and J lost 3 bases, with 21 bases between them. The DNA for the CDR3 is TGTGCCAGCACCCGAGGGGGAACAGGGAGGGACACTGAAGCTTTCTTT. Its protein product is CASTRGGTGRDTEAFF.

This clonotype was detected only a few times. The rearrangement joins TRBV4-1 to TRBJ1-3; TRBD1 agrees at 8 bases. From germline, CDR1 is MGHRA and CDR2 YSYEKL. The CDR3 has 16 amino acids. The trim removed 4 bases at V and 0 bases at J, leaving 5 bases unmatched. This CDR3 reads CASSPGQGNSGNTIYF. In DNA form, the CDR3 reads TGCGCCAGCAGCCCTGGACAGGGCAACTCTGGAAACACCATATATTTT.

The genes are TRBV19 and TRBJ1-5; 11 bases agree with TRBD1. Germline CDR1 and CDR2: LNHDA and SQIVND (reference sequence). This CDR3 spans 17 amino acids. With V trimmed by 1 base and J by 3 bases, 5 bases remained unmatched. DNA for the CDR3: TGTGCCAGTAGTATAGTGTCCGGACAGGGGGCCAATCAGCCCCAGCATTTT. Protein product: CASSIVSGQGANQPQHF.

For this clonotype: One end of the junction is discordant with germline, which a read error may explain. The genes are TRBV29-1 and TRBJ2-1; no definite D call. This CDR3 is 11 amino acids long. Germline values: CDR1 SQVTM, CDR2 ANQGSEA. This CDR3 is CSPVAYDEQFF. The CDR3, as DNA: TGCAGCCCCGTCGCCTACGATGAGCAGTTCTTC.